These T cell receptor beta chains were read from a single sample in a study of T cells in Graves' hyperthyroidism and ophthalmopathy. TCRdb ran MiXCR on the multiplex PCR reads and lists one entry per CDR3 protein. The sample contains 300,000 to 400,000 distinct CDR3 sequences, approximately 17% of which appear only once. Sequenced material: blood. The source of these receptors is a man aged 18 to 35 with Graves' ophthalmopathy. The CDR3 runs from the conserved cysteine through the conserved F or W. Each record gives: V gene, D gene, clone size, J gene, CDR3 DNA, CDR3 protein. A D gene is named only where the DNA matches it firmly. The size entry is marked missing in some rows and otherwise reads once, few, many or a size class.

v_gene: TRBV10-3; d_gene: NA; abundance: many; j_gene: TRBJ1-6; CDR3nt: TGTGCCATCAGTGGGGTAGGTTCACCCCTCCACTTT; CDR3aa: CAISGVGSPLHF
v_gene: TRBV3-1; d_gene: TRBD2; abundance: many; j_gene: TRBJ2-2; CDR3nt: TGTGCCAGCAGCCAAGGTCTAGCGGGGGCTACCGGGGAGCTGTTTTTT; CDR3aa: CASSQGLAGATGELFF
v_gene: TRBV9; d_gene: TRBD2; abundance: NA; j_gene: TRBJ2-1; CDR3nt: TGTGCCAGCAGCGTAGGAACTAGCGGGGGGTTCAATGAGCAGTTCTTC; CDR3aa: CASSVGTSGGFNEQFF
v_gene: TRBV20-1; d_gene: NA; abundance: many; j_gene: TRBJ2-7; CDR3nt: TGCAGTGCTAGAGATCCCGGATATAACGAGCAGTACTTC; CDR3aa: CSARDPGYNEQYF
v_gene: TRBV7-9; d_gene: NA; abundance: few; j_gene: TRBJ1-5; CDR3nt: TGTGCCAGCAGCCAAGGTGGGGCCAATCCGGGCCCTACAAAGCCCCAGCATTTT; CDR3aa: CASSQGGANPGPTKPQHF
v_gene: TRBV29-1; d_gene: NA; abundance: many; j_gene: TRBJ1-1; CDR3nt: TGCAGCGTTGAGACGAGAGCACCTGAAGCTTTCTTT; CDR3aa: CSVETRAPEAFF
v_gene: TRBV12-3/TRBV12-4; d_gene: TRBD2; abundance: many; j_gene: TRBJ2-5; CDR3nt: TGTGCCAGTCGAATAGCGGGGGAGGGGGAGACCCAGTACTTC; CDR3aa: CASRIAGEGETQYF
v_gene: TRBV3-1; d_gene: NA; abundance: many; j_gene: TRBJ2-2; CDR3nt: TGTGCCAGCAGCCAACCCCTGAACACCGGGGAGCTGTTTTTT; CDR3aa: CASSQPLNTGELFF
v_gene: TRBV28; d_gene: TRBD1; abundance: NA; j_gene: TRBJ2-7; CDR3nt: TGTGCCAGCAGGGCCGGGACAGGGGGATCGGGCGAGCAGTACTTC; CDR3aa: CASRAGTGGSGEQYF
v_gene: TRBV12-3/TRBV12-4; d_gene: TRBD2; abundance: many; j_gene: TRBJ2-7; CDR3nt: TGTGCCAGCAGTCTTAGCGGGGGCTCCGAGCAGTACTTC; CDR3aa: CASSLSGGSEQYF
v_gene: TRBV3-1; d_gene: NA; abundance: NA; j_gene: TRBJ2-2; CDR3nt: TGTGCCAGCAGCCAACGACACGCGAACACCGGGGAGCTGTTTTTT; CDR3aa: CASSQRHANTGELFF
v_gene: TRBV7-8; d_gene: NA; abundance: many; j_gene: TRBJ1-1; CDR3nt: TGTGCCAGCAGCTTAGAACAAGCAGGGTGGGCATGGAGTACTGAAGCTTTCTTT; CDR3aa: CASSLEQAGWAWSTEAFF
v_gene: TRBV7-9; d_gene: NA; abundance: NA; j_gene: TRBJ1-3; CDR3nt: TGTGCCAGCACCAAGAATTTTTTCGGTTCTGGAAACACCATATATTTT; CDR3aa: CASTKNFFGSGNTIYF
v_gene: TRBV6-1; d_gene: NA; abundance: many; j_gene: TRBJ1-2; CDR3nt: TGTGCCAGCGTTTACCTCCCGGCGGTTGGCGGACACTATGGCTACACCTTC; CDR3aa: CASVYLPAVGGHYGYTF
v_gene: TRBV15; d_gene: NA; abundance: NA; j_gene: TRBJ1-5; CDR3nt: TGTGCCACCAGCAGAGGAGGAGCCGGATGGCCCCAGCATTTT; CDR3aa: CATSRGGAGWPQHF
v_gene: TRBV7-8; d_gene: TRBD2; abundance: many; j_gene: TRBJ2-1; CDR3nt: TGTGCCAGCAGCCCCCGGGAGGGGTCCTACAATGAGCAGTTCTTC; CDR3aa: CASSPREGSYNEQFF
v_gene: TRBV18; d_gene: NA; abundance: NA; j_gene: TRBJ1-6; CDR3nt: TGTGCCAGCTCACCGGGGGCCATCGATAATTCACCCCTCCACTTT; CDR3aa: CASSPGAIDNSPLHF
v_gene: TRBV12-3/TRBV12-4; d_gene: NA; abundance: many; j_gene: TRBJ2-3; CDR3nt: TGTGCCAGCACGGGTCCTGCCACAGATACGCAGTATTTT; CDR3aa: CASTGPATDTQYF
v_gene: TRBV11-2; d_gene: NA; abundance: many; j_gene: TRBJ2-5; CDR3nt: TGTGCCAGCACCGGGTATCAAGAGACCCAGTACTTC; CDR3aa: CASTGYQETQYF
v_gene: TRBV12-3/TRBV12-4; d_gene: NA; abundance: many; j_gene: TRBJ1-1; CDR3nt: TGTGCCAGCAGTTTAAGGTCTGAAGCTTTCTTT; CDR3aa: CASSLRSEAFF
v_gene: TRBV7-9; d_gene: NA; abundance: NA; j_gene: TRBJ2-2; CDR3nt: TGTGCCAGCGTCCACGGGAGTTACACCGGGGAGCTGTTTTTT; CDR3aa: CASVHGSYTGELFF
v_gene: TRBV29-1; d_gene: NA; abundance: few; j_gene: TRBJ2-1; CDR3nt: TGCAGCGTTGTCCTAGTTTCCTACAATGAGCAGTTCTTC; CDR3aa: CSVVLVSYNEQFF
v_gene: TRBV9; d_gene: TRBD1; abundance: NA; j_gene: TRBJ2-3; CDR3nt: TGTGCCAGCAGCGCAACGACAGGGAGAAGCACAGATACGCAGTATTTT; CDR3aa: CASSATTGRSTDTQYF
v_gene: TRBV28; d_gene: NA; abundance: NA; j_gene: TRBJ1-5; CDR3nt: TGTGCCAGCAGTTTTCCAGGGATTAGCAATCAGCCCCAGCATTTT; CDR3aa: CASSFPGISNQPQHF
v_gene: TRBV2; d_gene: NA; abundance: many; j_gene: TRBJ2-1; CDR3nt: TGTGCCAGCAGTGACCCCGGGACGTCCTACAATGAGCAGTTCTTC; CDR3aa: CASSDPGTSYNEQFF
v_gene: TRBV2; d_gene: TRBD2; abundance: many; j_gene: TRBJ2-1; CDR3nt: TGTGCCAGCAGATCACTAGCGGGGGCCCCAAATGAGCAGTTCTTC; CDR3aa: CASRSLAGAPNEQFF
v_gene: TRBV29-1; d_gene: NA; abundance: many; j_gene: TRBJ2-5; CDR3nt: TGCAGCGTTTCTGTGGCTATGGAGACCCAGTACTTC; CDR3aa: CSVSVAMETQYF
v_gene: TRBV11-2; d_gene: NA; abundance: NA; j_gene: TRBJ2-2; CDR3nt: TGTGCCAGCAGCTTAGCGGGGCTCACCGGGGAGCTGTTTTTT; CDR3aa: CASSLAGLTGELFF
v_gene: TRBV12-3/TRBV12-4; d_gene: NA; abundance: many; j_gene: TRBJ2-3; CDR3nt: TGTGCCAGCAGTTTAGCGCGACGGACCCCACTGAATGGGCAGTATTTT; CDR3aa: CASSLARRTPLNGQYF
v_gene: TRBV6-1; d_gene: NA; abundance: many; j_gene: TRBJ2-6; CDR3nt: TGTGCCAGCAGTTATGGTGACTCTGGGGCCAACGTCCTGACTTTC; CDR3aa: CASSYGDSGANVLTF
v_gene: TRBV28; d_gene: TRBD2; abundance: NA; j_gene: TRBJ2-1; CDR3nt: TGTGCCAGCAGTCTAGGACCAGCGGGGGTGTATGAGCAGTTCTTC; CDR3aa: CASSLGPAGVYEQFF
v_gene: TRBV6-1; d_gene: TRBD2; abundance: many; j_gene: TRBJ2-3; CDR3nt: TGTGCCAGCAGTGGAACGGGACTAGCGGGGGGTGGTATCTTTGATACGCAGTATTTT; CDR3aa: CASSGTGLAGGGIFDTQYF
v_gene: TRBV27; d_gene: NA; abundance: few; j_gene: TRBJ1-1; CDR3nt: TGTGCCAGCAGTTACTTGACAGGAACAATGAACACTGAAGCTTTCTTT; CDR3aa: CASSYLTGTMNTEAFF
v_gene: TRBV24-1; d_gene: NA; abundance: few; j_gene: TRBJ2-7; CDR3nt: TGTGCCACCAGTGATCCCAGGGACATTAGCTACGAGCAGTACTTC; CDR3aa: CATSDPRDISYEQYF
v_gene: TRBV20-1; d_gene: NA; abundance: NA; j_gene: TRBJ2-7; CDR3nt: TGCAGTGCTAGGGAGACGGACTCCTACGAGCAGTACTTC; CDR3aa: CSARETDSYEQYF
v_gene: TRBV10-3; d_gene: TRBD2; abundance: few; j_gene: TRBJ2-2; CDR3nt: TGTGCCATCAGTCCTAGCGGGGGCGGCACCGGGGAGCTGTTTTTT; CDR3aa: CAISPSGGGTGELFF
v_gene: TRBV12-3/TRBV12-4; d_gene: TRBD1; abundance: many; j_gene: TRBJ1-4; CDR3nt: TGTGCCAGCATGGTGGGACAGGGAGGAGAAAAACTGTTTTTT; CDR3aa: CASMVGQGGEKLFF
v_gene: TRBV7-2; d_gene: NA; abundance: few; j_gene: TRBJ1-2; CDR3nt: TGTGCCAGCAGCCCGGACGGGGAGAAGCGTGGCTACACCTTC; CDR3aa: CASSPDGEKRGYTF
v_gene: TRBV9; d_gene: TRBD2; abundance: few; j_gene: TRBJ2-5; CDR3nt: TGTGCCAGCAGCATATCAACCGGGACTAGCGGGGGGCAAGAGACCCAGTACTTC; CDR3aa: CASSISTGTSGGQETQYF
v_gene: TRBV7-2; d_gene: TRBD2; abundance: NA; j_gene: TRBJ2-1; CDR3nt: TGTGCCAGCAGCCCCGGACAAACTAGCGGGATGTACAATGAGCAGTTCTTC; CDR3aa: CASSPGQTSGMYNEQFF
v_gene: TRBV7-9; d_gene: NA; abundance: many; j_gene: TRBJ2-3; CDR3nt: TGTGCCAGCAGCTTAGCCGTCGGGGAGGTGGCAGATACGCAGTATTTT; CDR3aa: CASSLAVGEVADTQYF
v_gene: TRBV24-1; d_gene: NA; abundance: few; j_gene: TRBJ1-4; CDR3nt: TGTGCCACCTGGGTAAAACCTGATGAAAAACTGTTTTTT; CDR3aa: CATWVKPDEKLFF
v_gene: TRBV6-5; d_gene: TRBD1; abundance: many; j_gene: TRBJ2-5; CDR3nt: TGTGCCAGCAGTTACTCCGGGACAGGGGGAGAGACCCAGTACTTC; CDR3aa: CASSYSGTGGETQYF
v_gene: TRBV19; d_gene: NA; abundance: few; j_gene: TRBJ1-6; CDR3nt: TGTGCCAGTAGTATACTGGTCGGAAGCTCCTATAATTCACCCCTCCACTTT; CDR3aa: CASSILVGSSYNSPLHF
v_gene: TRBV5-1; d_gene: TRBD1; abundance: many; j_gene: TRBJ1-6; CDR3nt: TGCGCCAGCAGCTTCGAGGACAGGGGCTCACCCCTCCACTTT; CDR3aa: CASSFEDRGSPLHF
v_gene: TRBV9; d_gene: NA; abundance: few; j_gene: TRBJ2-1; CDR3nt: TGTGCCAGCAGCGTAGGAAGATCGCCGTCTGGATACAATGAGCAGTTCTTC; CDR3aa: CASSVGRSPSGYNEQFF
v_gene: TRBV5-6; d_gene: NA; abundance: NA; j_gene: TRBJ1-4; CDR3nt: TGTGCCAGCAGCTTGGCGGGGGCCGCAACTAATGAAAAACTGTTTTTT; CDR3aa: CASSLAGAATNEKLFF
v_gene: TRBV20-1; d_gene: NA; abundance: many; j_gene: TRBJ2-3; CDR3nt: TGCAGTGCTAGAAACACTCTCACAGATACGCAGTATTTT; CDR3aa: CSARNTLTDTQYF